This T cell receptor beta chain stems from a study of radiotherapy plus CTLA-4 blockade in lung cancer (dated by TCRdb to 2016 to 2019). Notes on the research overall: Among enrolled patients, under 20% had an objective response and around 33% reached disease control.

According to the germline V gene, CDR1 reads MGHRA and CDR2 reads YSYEKL. The junction carries 9 bases between V and J, which are trimmed by 0 bases and 0 bases respectively. CDR3 length: 16 amino acids, cysteine to phenylalanine. Only CDR3 DNA is held: 48 bases, read in frame from base 1. The library was prepared using the immunoSEQ multiplex PCR assay. TCRdb holds this immuneACCESS table with in-frame rearrangements only. Some clones are missing; in checked studies, unresolved V genes explain under half, and the rest has no known cause. For this sample there are some 66,000 clones; around 86% appear just once. The leading ten clones occupy 3.5% to 5% of the sample. Paper-wide results and their limitations: Increased serum interferon-beta after radiation, together with early dynamic changes in blood T cell clones, were reported to be the strongest predictors of response. After treatment with radiotherapy and ipilimumab, TCR clones that originated in tumors expanded in peripheral blood.

Concerning this clone: The clone's antigen remains unknown. There are no base qualities to consult, and no much larger clone falls within one base.

The study tested focal radiation therapy combined with CTLA-4 blockade (ipilimumab) in patients with chemo-refractory metastatic non-small-cell lung cancer. The sequencing used peripheral blood, collected from a patient treated with radiotherapy plus ipilimumab. The receptor was isolated from a human donor with non-small cell lung cancer who had a partial response to radiotherapy plus ipilimumab. Rearrangement joined TRBV4-1 to TRBJ2-4; TRBD1 is a weak D gene call, 5 bases matching. The bases read TGCGCCAGCAGCCAAGATCTGGGGCTAGCCAAAAACATTCAGTACTTC. Its coded protein is CASSQDLGLAKNIQYF.